This is a list of T cell receptor beta chains from one sample in a study of blood T cells in healthy people across ages. TCRdb reanalysed the 5' RACE reads using MiXCR and keeps one entry per CDR3 protein. This table has 1.2 million to 1.5 million distinct CDR3 sequences, approximately 63% appearing once. The source material was blood. The receptor source for this set is a man aged 18 to 30 in good health. The CDR3 runs from the conserved cysteine through the conserved F or W. A D gene is named only where the DNA matches it firmly. Some rows have no size entry. The others give once, few or many, or a class for an expanded clone.

v_call	d_call	clone_size	j_call	cdr3_aa	cdr3_nt
TRBV7-2	-	few	TRBJ2-5	CASSPGNFQETQYF	TGTGCCAGCAGCCCCGGGAATTTTCAAGAGACCCAGTACTTC
TRBV25-1	-	-	TRBJ2-4	CASSGGQKYIQYF	TGTGCCAGCAGTGGCGGACAGAAGTACATTCAGTACTTC
TRBV24-1	TRBD1	-	TRBJ2-1	CATSGTGEASGYNEQFF	TGTGCCACCAGCGGGACAGGGGAGGCTAGCGGATACAATGAGCAGTTCTTC
TRBV11-2	TRBD2	-	TRBJ2-7	CASSGAGVYEQYF	TGTGCCAGCAGCGGGGCGGGGGTGTACGAGCAGTACTTC
TRBV6-2/TRBV6-3	-	-	TRBJ2-6	CASSAQGSGANVLTF	TGTGCCAGCAGTGCACAGGGTTCTGGGGCCAACGTCCTGACTTTC
TRBV7-9	-	-	TRBJ2-1	CASSLGDTKYF	TGTGCCAGCAGCTTAGGGGATACGAAGTACTTC
TRBV18	-	-	TRBJ1-6	CASSHGRGRDNSPLHF	TGTGCCAGCTCACACGGACGGGGACGGGATAATTCACCCCTCCACTTT
TRBV24-1	-	-	TRBJ2-3	CATSDGAGFADTQYF	TGTGCCACCAGTGATGGGGCAGGGTTTGCAGATACGCAGTATTTT
TRBV29-1	-	-	TRBJ2-7	CSVTGTQEGYEQYF	TGCAGCGTCACCGGGACACAAGAGGGCTACGAGCAGTACTTC
TRBV13	-	-	TRBJ2-7	CASSLKLQDYEQYF	TGTGCCAGCAGCTTAAAGCTGCAGGATTACGAGCAGTACTTC
TRBV20-1	TRBD2	-	TRBJ2-1	CSLLVAGETYNEQFF	TGCAGCCTCCTTGTAGCGGGAGAGACGTACAATGAGCAGTTCTTC
TRBV4-3	-	-	TRBJ2-7	CASSHGPRDGDYEQYF	TGCGCCAGCAGCCACGGCCCCCGGGACGGCGACTACGAGCAGTACTTC
TRBV10-3	-	few	TRBJ2-7	CAISELGGDEQYF	TGTGCCATCAGTGAGCTTGGGGGAGACGAGCAGTACTTC
TRBV10-3	-	-	TRBJ2-1	CATQLTAYNEQFF	TGTGCCACCCAGTTGACAGCCTACAATGAGCAGTTCTTC
TRBV6-4	-	-	TRBJ2-3	CATGAGYTQYF	TGTGCCACGGGGGCGGGTTATACGCAGTATTTT
TRBV11-2	TRBD2	-	TRBJ2-6	CANRGLAGGRNPFGANVLTF	TGTGCCAACAGAGGACTAGCGGGGGGACGCAATCCCTTTGGGGCCAACGTCCTGACTTTC
TRBV24-1	-	few	TRBJ2-6	CATSRPGANVLTF	TGTGCCACCAGTCGACCTGGGGCCAACGTCCTGACTTTC
TRBV7-2	-	-	TRBJ2-4	CASSLAGASNIQYF	TGTGCCAGCAGCTTAGCGGGGGCTTCAAACATTCAGTACTTC
TRBV5-1	-	-	TRBJ1-1	CASSRAPWEVDTEAFF	TGCGCCAGCAGCCGGGCTCCCTGGGAGGTTGACACTGAAGCTTTCTTT
TRBV29-1	TRBD2	-	TRBJ2-1	CSPRLAGGSNEQFF	TGCAGCCCGCGACTAGCGGGAGGCTCGAATGAGCAGTTCTTC
TRBV5-1	-	-	TRBJ2-7	CASSPGPGSYEQYF	TGCGCCAGCAGCCCGGGACCCGGCTCCTACGAGCAGTACTTC
TRBV7-2	TRBD2	once	TRBJ2-3	CASSSGLVDTDTQYF	TGTGCCAGCAGCTCAGGACTAGTGGACACAGATACGCAGTATTTT
TRBV7-9	-	-	TRBJ1-2	CASSITESSNYGYTF	TGTGCCAGCAGCATAACAGAATCGTCTAACTATGGCTACACCTTC
TRBV6-4	-	-	TRBJ2-7	CASSDSGAVTYEQYF	TGTGCCAGCAGTGACTCGGGGGCGGTAACCTACGAGCAGTACTTC
TRBV6-6	-	-	TRBJ2-1	CASSYSSSSGEQFF	TGTGCCAGCAGTTACTCGAGTAGCTCGGGGGAGCAGTTCTTC
TRBV11-2	-	-	TRBJ2-2	CASSLDYTGELFF	TGTGCCAGCAGCTTAGATTACACCGGGGAGCTGTTTTTT
TRBV7-9	-	-	TRBJ2-5	CASSSVSAQETQYF	TGTGCCAGCAGCTCAGTGTCAGCCCAAGAGACCCAGTACTTC
TRBV10-3	TRBD2	few	TRBJ2-1	CAITLSGTSGRRTVGRGPNEQFF	TGTGCCATCACGCTTTCCGGGACTAGCGGGAGAAGGACGGTGGGGAGGGGGCCCAATGAGCAGTTCTTC
TRBV25-1	TRBD2	-	TRBJ2-3	CASSEYVWRGATTDTQYF	TGTGCCAGCAGTGAATATGTCTGGCGGGGGGCTACCACAGATACGCAGTATTTT
TRBV7-9	TRBD1	few	TRBJ2-7	CASSSLGQYSYEQYF	TGTGCCAGCAGCTCCCTGGGACAGTACTCCTACGAGCAGTACTTC
TRBV4-2	TRBD2	-	TRBJ2-7	CASSQEGSGTSGYEQYF	TGTGCCAGCAGCCAAGAGGGATCCGGGACTAGCGGCTACGAGCAGTACTTC
TRBV15	-	-	TRBJ2-7	CATSSQEATYEQYF	TGTGCCACCAGCTCCCAGGAGGCGACCTACGAGCAGTACTTC
TRBV5-6	TRBD2	-	TRBJ2-3	CASSLGGGDPTDTQYF	TGTGCCAGCAGCTTAGGCGGGGGGGATCCCACAGATACGCAGTATTTT